Listed below are T cell receptor beta chains from one sample, sequenced in a study of beta chain features in type 1 diabetes. Here immunoSEQ multiplex PCR was the method, and the copy in TCRdb shows in-frame clones only, minus some. The data show 150,000 or so clones, approximately 10% seen once. Sequenced: central memory CD4+ T cells from blood. These receptors were collected from a woman in her thirties or forties in good health. Both conserved end residues are part of each CDR3. The D gene is left open where the match is weak. Clone size appears in some rows only: once, few, many, or a class for an expanded clone.

clone_size: .
d_call: TRBD1
j_call: TRBJ2-7
v_call: TRBV5-1
cdr3_nt: TGCGCCAGCAGCCCTGGACAGGGGGCGGTTACCTACGAGCAGTACTTC
cdr3_aa: CASSPGQGAVTYEQYF

clone_size: few
d_call: TRBD1
j_call: TRBJ1-4
v_call: TRBV4-3
cdr3_nt: TGCGCCAGCAGCCAAGATTTTCAGGGGGCAACTAATGAAAAACTGTTTTTT
cdr3_aa: CASSQDFQGATNEKLFF

clone_size: .
d_call: TRBD2
j_call: TRBJ2-3
v_call: TRBV6-6
cdr3_nt: TGTGCCATCTCAAGCGGGGGTGGCACAGATACGCAGTATTTT
cdr3_aa: CAISSGGGTDTQYF

clone_size: few
d_call: .
j_call: TRBJ2-5
v_call: TRBV5-1
cdr3_nt: TGCGCCAGCAGCTCCGCGAGTACTCAAGAGACCCAGTACTTC
cdr3_aa: CASSSASTQETQYF

clone_size: few
d_call: TRBD2
j_call: TRBJ2-1
v_call: TRBV5-1
cdr3_nt: TGCGCCAGCAGCTCGAGCGGGGGTAGCCACAATGAGCAGTTCTTC
cdr3_aa: CASSSSGGSHNEQFF

clone_size: .
d_call: TRBD2
j_call: TRBJ2-3
v_call: TRBV5-1
cdr3_nt: TGCGCCAGCAGCTTGGGACTAGCGGGGGGAAGCACAGATACGCAGTATTTT
cdr3_aa: CASSLGLAGGSTDTQYF

clone_size: few
d_call: TRBD1
j_call: TRBJ1-4
v_call: TRBV11-2
cdr3_nt: TGTGCCAGCAGCTCCGGACAGGGCCCGGGTAATGAAAAACTGTTTTTT
cdr3_aa: CASSSGQGPGNEKLFF

clone_size: .
d_call: TRBD1
j_call: TRBJ2-7
v_call: TRBV6-1
cdr3_nt: TGTGCCAGCAGCCGGACAGGGTATGACGAGCAGTACTTC
cdr3_aa: CASSRTGYDEQYF

clone_size: few
d_call: .
j_call: TRBJ1-1
v_call: TRBV11-2
cdr3_nt: TGTGCCAGCAGCCCACAGGGAATCTTTGTCACTGAAGCTTTCTTT
cdr3_aa: CASSPQGIFVTEAFF

clone_size: .
d_call: TRBD2
j_call: TRBJ2-3
v_call: TRBV2
cdr3_nt: TGTGCCAGCAGTGAAGTAAGACTAGCGGGCACAGATACGCAGTATTTT
cdr3_aa: CASSEVRLAGTDTQYF

clone_size: few
d_call: TRBD2
j_call: TRBJ2-3
v_call: TRBV4-2
cdr3_nt: TGTGCCAGCAGCCAAGCGGCTAGCGGGGGGGCAGATACGCAGTATTTT
cdr3_aa: CASSQAASGGADTQYF

clone_size: .
d_call: TRBD1
j_call: TRBJ1-1
v_call: TRBV11-2
cdr3_nt: TGTGCCAGCAGCTTGACAGGGGTCACTGAAGCTTTCTTT
cdr3_aa: CASSLTGVTEAFF

clone_size: .
d_call: TRBD1
j_call: TRBJ2-2
v_call: TRBV11-2
cdr3_nt: TGTGCCAGCAGCCCCCGACAGGGCGTGAACACCGGGGAGCTGTTTTTT
cdr3_aa: CASSPRQGVNTGELFF

clone_size: few
d_call: .
j_call: TRBJ2-5
v_call: TRBV19
cdr3_nt: TGTGCCAGTAGTACAACTAGAGCCGAGACCCAGTACTTC
cdr3_aa: CASSTTRAETQYF

clone_size: .
d_call: .
j_call: TRBJ2-1
v_call: TRBV5-1
cdr3_nt: TGCGCCAGCAGCTTGCAGTTAGACAGTTACTCCTACAATGAGCAGTTCTTC
cdr3_aa: CASSLQLDSYSYNEQFF

clone_size: .
d_call: TRBD1
j_call: TRBJ2-1
v_call: TRBV2
cdr3_nt: TGTGCCAGTCGCCGGGACAGTGCGAATGAGCAGTTCTTC
cdr3_aa: CASRRDSANEQFF

clone_size: .
d_call: TRBD1
j_call: TRBJ2-7
v_call: TRBV7-8
cdr3_nt: TGTGCCAGCAGCTCCTACGACAGGGCCGAGCAGTACTTC
cdr3_aa: CASSSYDRAEQYF

clone_size: .
d_call: TRBD2
j_call: TRBJ2-1
v_call: TRBV6-1
cdr3_nt: TGTGCCAGCAGACGGACTAGCGGAGGATACAATGAGCAGTTCTTC
cdr3_aa: CASRRTSGGYNEQFF

clone_size: .
d_call: .
j_call: TRBJ1-5
v_call: TRBV2
cdr3_nt: TGTGCCAGCAGCCTAGACAGGACAGATCAGCCCCAGCATTTT
cdr3_aa: CASSLDRTDQPQHF

clone_size: .
d_call: .
j_call: TRBJ1-6
v_call: TRBV18
cdr3_nt: TGTGCCAGCTCACCTAGACAGGACTCAAGCTCCTATAATTCACCCCTCCACTTT
cdr3_aa: CASSPRQDSSSYNSPLHF

clone_size: .
d_call: .
j_call: TRBJ1-2
v_call: TRBV18
cdr3_nt: TGTGCCAGCGCCTTTCTTCTAGGGGACTATGGCTACACCTTC
cdr3_aa: CASAFLLGDYGYTF

clone_size: .
d_call: .
j_call: TRBJ2-3
v_call: TRBV6-1
cdr3_nt: TGTGCCAGCAACAGGTACACAGATACGCAGTATTTT
cdr3_aa: CASNRYTDTQYF

clone_size: .
d_call: TRBD2
j_call: TRBJ2-3
v_call: TRBV4-3
cdr3_nt: TGCGCCAGCAGCCAAGATTCCCCTAGCGGGGGGTATATAGATACGCAGTATTTT
cdr3_aa: CASSQDSPSGGYIDTQYF

clone_size: many
d_call: TRBD2
j_call: TRBJ2-7
v_call: TRBV7-2
cdr3_nt: TGTGCCAGCAGGGAGGGAGGGACTAGCAGCTACGAGCAGTACTTC
cdr3_aa: CASREGGTSSYEQYF

clone_size: .
d_call: .
j_call: TRBJ1-1
v_call: TRBV27
cdr3_nt: TGTGCCAGCAGTTCTTTTCAAGGGGGGAACACTGAAGCTTTCTTT
cdr3_aa: CASSSFQGGNTEAFF

clone_size: .
d_call: TRBD1
j_call: TRBJ1-3
v_call: TRBV6-5
cdr3_nt: TGTGCCAGCAGTTCCACAGGGGCTTCTGGAAACACCATATATTTT
cdr3_aa: CASSSTGASGNTIYF

clone_size: few
d_call: TRBD1
j_call: TRBJ1-2
v_call: TRBV2
cdr3_nt: TGTGCCAGCAGCTGGGGGACAGCTGACTATGGCTACACCTTC
cdr3_aa: CASSWGTADYGYTF

clone_size: .
d_call: .
j_call: TRBJ2-3
v_call: TRBV5-1
cdr3_nt: TGCGCCAGCAGCCCGCGCAGGGATAGCACAGATACGCAGTATTTT
cdr3_aa: CASSPRRDSTDTQYF

clone_size: few
d_call: .
j_call: TRBJ1-2
v_call: TRBV5-1
cdr3_nt: TGCGCCAGCAGCCCCACCGGGGGGGACTATGGCTACACCTTC
cdr3_aa: CASSPTGGDYGYTF

clone_size: many
d_call: TRBD2
j_call: TRBJ2-1
v_call: TRBV14
cdr3_nt: TGTGCCAGCAGCCAAGATCGCCTAGCGGGGGGTCTCAATGAGCAGTTCTTC
cdr3_aa: CASSQDRLAGGLNEQFF

clone_size: .
d_call: .
j_call: TRBJ2-2
v_call: TRBV5-1
cdr3_nt: TGCGCCAGCAGCCGGGATACCGAGGGTACCGGGGAGCTGTTTTTT
cdr3_aa: CASSRDTEGTGELFF

clone_size: few
d_call: .
j_call: TRBJ2-6
v_call: TRBV6-6
cdr3_nt: TGTGCCAGCAGGTTGAATTCAGGCTCTGGGGCCAACGTCCTGACTTTC
cdr3_aa: CASRLNSGSGANVLTF

clone_size: .
d_call: TRBD1
j_call: TRBJ1-1
v_call: TRBV5-1
cdr3_nt: TGCGCCAGCAGCAGAATGACAGGGGGGAACACTGAAGCTTTCTTT
cdr3_aa: CASSRMTGGNTEAFF

clone_size: .
d_call: .
j_call: TRBJ1-2
v_call: TRBV27
cdr3_nt: TGTGCCAGCAGTTTAGAAGGCGCCAGGGGAAACTATGGCTACACCTTC
cdr3_aa: CASSLEGARGNYGYTF

clone_size: .
d_call: .
j_call: TRBJ2-5
v_call: TRBV6-5
cdr3_nt: TGTGCCAGCAGTTACTTCGCGGCAGAGACCCAGTACTTC
cdr3_aa: CASSYFAAETQYF

clone_size: few
d_call: .
j_call: TRBJ2-3
v_call: TRBV5-1
cdr3_nt: TGCGCCAGCAGCTTGGAACCACTCGCTGGCACAGATACGCAGTATTTT
cdr3_aa: CASSLEPLAGTDTQYF

clone_size: .
d_call: .
j_call: TRBJ2-1
v_call: TRBV19
cdr3_nt: TGTGCCAGTAGCCGAGGGTTACAGGGAAGTGAGCAGTTCTTC
cdr3_aa: CASSRGLQGSEQFF

clone_size: .
d_call: TRBD1
j_call: TRBJ2-5
v_call: TRBV2
cdr3_nt: TGTGCCAGCAGTGAATCACGACAGGGCGAGACCCAGTACTTC
cdr3_aa: CASSESRQGETQYF

clone_size: .
d_call: TRBD1
j_call: TRBJ2-1
v_call: TRBV19
cdr3_nt: TGTGCCAGTAGTGACCGGGACAGGGGGGGGAATGAGCAGTTCTTC
cdr3_aa: CASSDRDRGGNEQFF

clone_size: .
d_call: .
j_call: TRBJ1-2
v_call: TRBV19
cdr3_nt: TGTGCCAGTAGTATTTTGGGCAGGAATAACTATGGCTACACCTTC
cdr3_aa: CASSILGRNNYGYTF

clone_size: few
d_call: .
j_call: TRBJ2-2
v_call: TRBV4-3
cdr3_nt: TGCGCCAGCAGCCAAGCCGGGGTGAACACCGGGGAGCTGTTTTTT
cdr3_aa: CASSQAGVNTGELFF